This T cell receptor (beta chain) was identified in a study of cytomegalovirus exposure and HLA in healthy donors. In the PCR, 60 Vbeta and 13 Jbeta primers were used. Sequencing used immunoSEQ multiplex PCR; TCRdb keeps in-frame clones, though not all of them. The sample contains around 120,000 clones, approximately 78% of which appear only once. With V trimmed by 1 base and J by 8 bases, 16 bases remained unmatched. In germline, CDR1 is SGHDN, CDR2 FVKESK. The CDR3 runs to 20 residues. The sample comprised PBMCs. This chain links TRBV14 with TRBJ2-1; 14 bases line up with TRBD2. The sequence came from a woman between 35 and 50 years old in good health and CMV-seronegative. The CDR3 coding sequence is TGTGCCAGCAGCCAAGGGAGACTAGCGGGAGGGCCTTATTTTCAGGATGAGCAGTTCTTC. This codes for CASSQGRLAGGPYFQDEQFF.